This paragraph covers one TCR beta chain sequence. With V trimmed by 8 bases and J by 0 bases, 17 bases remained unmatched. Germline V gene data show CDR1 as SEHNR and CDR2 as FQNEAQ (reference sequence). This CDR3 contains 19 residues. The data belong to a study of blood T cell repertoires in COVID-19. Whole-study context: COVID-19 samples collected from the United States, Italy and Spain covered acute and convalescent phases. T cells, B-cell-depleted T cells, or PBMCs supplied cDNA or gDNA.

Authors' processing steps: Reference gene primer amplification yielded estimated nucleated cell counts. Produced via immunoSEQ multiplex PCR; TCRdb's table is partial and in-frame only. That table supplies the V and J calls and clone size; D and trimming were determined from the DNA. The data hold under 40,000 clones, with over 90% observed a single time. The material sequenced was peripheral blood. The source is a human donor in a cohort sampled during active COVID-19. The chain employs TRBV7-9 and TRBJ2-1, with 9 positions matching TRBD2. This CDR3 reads CASVRVGREGRSSYNEQFF. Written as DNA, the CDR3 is TGTGCCAGCGTTAGAGTGGGGCGGGAGGGCCGAAGCTCCTACAATGAGCAGTTCTTC. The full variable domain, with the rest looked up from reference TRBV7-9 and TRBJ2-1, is DTGVSQNPRHKITKRGQNVTFRCDPISEHNRLYWYRQTLGQGPEFLTYFQNEAQLEKSRLLSDRFSAERPKGSFSTLEIQRTEQGDSAMYLCASVRVGREGRSSYNEQFFGPGTRLTVL.